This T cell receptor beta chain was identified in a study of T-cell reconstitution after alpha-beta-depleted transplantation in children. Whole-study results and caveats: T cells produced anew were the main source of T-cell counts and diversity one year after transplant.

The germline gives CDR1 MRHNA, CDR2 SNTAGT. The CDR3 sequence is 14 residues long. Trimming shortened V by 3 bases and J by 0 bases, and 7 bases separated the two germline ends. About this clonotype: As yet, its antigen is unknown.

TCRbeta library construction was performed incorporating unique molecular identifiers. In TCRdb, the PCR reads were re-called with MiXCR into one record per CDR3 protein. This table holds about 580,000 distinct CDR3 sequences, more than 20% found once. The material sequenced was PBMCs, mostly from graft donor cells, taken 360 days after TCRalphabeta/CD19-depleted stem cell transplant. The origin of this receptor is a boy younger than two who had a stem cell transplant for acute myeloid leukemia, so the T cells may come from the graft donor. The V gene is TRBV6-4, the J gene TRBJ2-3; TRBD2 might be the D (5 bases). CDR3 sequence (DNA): TGTGCCAGCAGTGAGAGGGCAAGCACAGATACGCAGTATTTT. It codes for CASSERASTDTQYF.